These T cell receptor beta chains were read from a single sample in a study of blood T cell repertoires in COVID-19. TCRdb's copy holds only in-frame clones and misses some; the assay was immunoSEQ multiplex PCR. The top ten clones hold about 40% of a sample with 60,000 to 70,000 clones, about 88% of them seen once. Sample: peripheral blood. The source of these receptors is a woman aged 60-75 years with COVID-19, enrolled during active disease. Both conserved end residues are part of each CDR3. The order of the fields is CDR3 length, clone size, J gene, D gene, V gene, CDR3 DNA, CDR3 protein. A D gene is named only where the DNA matches it firmly. Clone size, where shown, is once, few, many, or a class for clones that have expanded.

>14|NA|TRBJ2-2|NA|TRBV24-1
TGTGCCACCAGTACCCAGATACACCCCGGGGAGCTGTTTTTT
CATSTQIHPGELFF
>15|NA|TRBJ1-5|TRBD1|TRBV2
TGTGCCAGCGGGGAGCCCCGCGACAGGGATCAGCCCCAGCATTTT
CASGEPRDRDQPQHF
>19|NA|TRBJ2-6|TRBD1|TRBV6-2/TRBV6-3
TGTGCCAGCAGTAATTGGTCCCGGGACAGGGTTTCTGGGGCCAACGTCCTGACTTTC
CASSNWSRDRVSGANVLTF
>16|NA|TRBJ1-2|NA|TRBV9
TGTGCCAGCAGCCCGAAGGGTGACAGATTGTTCTATGGCTACACCTTC
CASSPKGDRLFYGYTF
>16|NA|TRBJ2-1|NA|TRBV11-2
TGTGCCAGCAGCTTAGTCGCGCAGATAGGGAGCAATGAGCAGTTCTTC
CASSLVAQIGSNEQFF
>12|NA|TRBJ2-1|NA|TRBV29-1
TGCAGCGCGGGCCTTCGGTACCATGAGCAGTTCTTC
CSAGLRYHEQFF
>15|NA|TRBJ2-5|NA|TRBV14
TGTGCCAGCAGCCAAGGGAGCGGCGCAGGTGGGACCCAGTACTTC
CASSQGSGAGGTQYF
>15|NA|TRBJ1-5|NA|TRBV4-2
TGTGCCAGCAGCCAAGAACAGGGCAATAATCAGCCCCAGCATTTT
CASSQEQGNNQPQHF
>13|NA|TRBJ1-3|NA|TRBV5-4
TGTGCCAGCAGCTTCGGCAGCGAAAACACCATATATTTT
CASSFGSENTIYF
>12|NA|TRBJ1-4|NA|TRBV6-6
TGTGCCAGCAGTTATTCGACAGAAAAACTGTTTTTT
CASSYSTEKLFF
>15|once|TRBJ2-5|TRBD2|TRBV6-5
TGTGCCATTCTAGCGGGGGGGCCGGTGGGAGAGACCCAGTACTTC
CAILAGGPVGETQYF
>17|NA|TRBJ1-5|NA|TRBV5-8
TGTGCCAGCAGCTCCCGGGAGGCAGATTATAGCAATCAGCCCCAGCATTTT
CASSSREADYSNQPQHF
>18|NA|TRBJ1-3|TRBD1|TRBV7-2
TGTGCCAGCAGCTTCTGGACAGGGCTTATGATCTCGGGAAACACCATATATTTT
CASSFWTGLMISGNTIYF
>17|NA|TRBJ2-7|TRBD2|TRBV29-1
TGCAGCGTTGGGGGTTCGCGGGAGCCCCAGGGTAGCTACGAGCAGTACTTC
CSVGGSREPQGSYEQYF
>14|once|TRBJ2-2|NA|TRBV28
TGTGCCAGCAGTCCCACAGGGTACACCGGGGAGCTGTTTTTT
CASSPTGYTGELFF
>15|NA|TRBJ2-4|NA|TRBV7-2
TGTGCCAGCAGCTTACGAGGGGGAGCCAAAAACATTCAGTACTTC
CASSLRGGAKNIQYF
>13|NA|TRBJ2-7|NA|TRBV7-7
TGTGCCAGCAGCTTAGGACCAGGGTACGAGCAGTACTTC
CASSLGPGYEQYF
>11|NA|TRBJ1-1|NA|TRBV7-9
TGTGCCAGCGGGCTGAACACTGAAGCTTTCTTT
CASGLNTEAFF
>14|NA|TRBJ2-7|NA|TRBV7-2
TGTGCCAGCAGCCCATTCGGGACTGGTTACGAGCAGTACTTC
CASSPFGTGYEQYF
>14|NA|TRBJ2-5|TRBD2|TRBV7-2
TGTGCCAGCAGCTTAAGCGGGGGGGAAGGGACCCAGTACTTC
CASSLSGGEGTQYF
>15|NA|TRBJ2-7|NA|TRBV20-1
TGCAGTGCTAGTGTGGCCAGGGGGGCCACCTACGAGCAGTACTTC
CSASVARGATYEQYF
>14|NA|TRBJ1-5|NA|TRBV7-2
TGTGCCAGCAGACCCCCGGGGATTGATCAGCCCCAGCATTTT
CASRPPGIDQPQHF
>12|many|TRBJ1-1|NA|TRBV7-2
TGTGCCAGCAGCTTAGGGGGGCCTGAAGCTTTCTTT
CASSLGGPEAFF
>14|NA|TRBJ2-7|NA|TRBV7-2
TGTGCCAGCAGCTTAGGGGCAGCCTCCTACGAGCAGTACTTC
CASSLGAASYEQYF
>17|NA|TRBJ2-7|NA|TRBV5-4
TGTGCCAGCAGCTTTTTAGGACTAACCCTATCTCCATACGAGCAGTACTTC
CASSFLGLTLSPYEQYF
>15|NA|TRBJ2-7|NA|TRBV18
TGTGCCAGCTCTCCCCCTGGGCCCCTATCCTACGAGCAGTACTTC
CASSPPGPLSYEQYF
>12|NA|TRBJ2-3|NA|TRBV24-1
TGTGCCACCAGTGACCTCGGACAGTCGCAGTATTTT
CATSDLGQSQYF
>14|NA|TRBJ1-6|NA|TRBV5-6
TGTGCCAGCAGCTCGCAGGGTCTGAATTCACCCCTCCACTTT
CASSSQGLNSPLHF
>14|few|TRBJ1-3|NA|TRBV9
TGTGCCAGCAGCGTAGGACAGCTTGGAAACACCATATATTTT
CASSVGQLGNTIYF
>14|NA|TRBJ1-1|NA|TRBV2
TGTGCCAGCAGTGACGAGGTCATGAACACTGAAGCTTTCTTT
CASSDEVMNTEAFF
>15|NA|TRBJ2-3|TRBD2|TRBV7-9
TGTGCCAGCAGATATAGCGGGGGAGGCACAGATACGCAGTATTTT
CASRYSGGGTDTQYF
>15|once|TRBJ2-7|NA|TRBV6-2/TRBV6-3
TGTGCCAGCAGTTACCGAACAGGGAGCCTCCACGAGCAGTACTTC
CASSYRTGSLHEQYF
>15|NA|TRBJ2-7|TRBD2|TRBV6-2/TRBV6-3
TGTGCCAGCAGTTCCCGCAGGGCGGGAGTTTACGAGCAGTACTTC
CASSSRRAGVYEQYF
>14|NA|TRBJ2-5|TRBD1|TRBV5-5
TGTGCCAGCAGCTCTCGACAGGGGGCAGAGACCCAGTACTTC
CASSSRQGAETQYF
>18|once|TRBJ2-6|NA|TRBV27
TGTGCCAGCAGTTTATATTACCGGGACTCAGTCGGGGCCAACGTCCTGACTTTC
CASSLYYRDSVGANVLTF
>14|NA|TRBJ1-2|NA|TRBV7-2
TGTGCCAGCAGCTTAGATTTTAGGGACAATGGCTACACCTTC
CASSLDFRDNGYTF
>14|NA|TRBJ1-4|TRBD1|TRBV7-2
TGTGCCAGCAGCTCACAGGGGTCTAATGAAAAACTGTTTTTT
CASSSQGSNEKLFF
>13|NA|TRBJ2-1|NA|TRBV28
TGTGCCAGCATCCTTGGGGGGGCGGATGAGCAGTTCTTC
CASILGGADEQFF
>14|NA|TRBJ2-7|NA|TRBV19
TGTGCCAGTAGTCCGACAGGGAGGCCCTACGAGCAGTACTTC
CASSPTGRPYEQYF
>15|NA|TRBJ2-2|NA|TRBV7-9
TGTGCCAGCAGCGGATCAGGGGCTCGCTCCGGGGAGCTGTTTTTT
CASSGSGARSGELFF
>12|NA|TRBJ2-7|NA|TRBV12-3/TRBV12-4
TGTGCCAGCAGTTATTCAGGGCTCGAGCAGTACTTC
CASSYSGLEQYF
>17|NA|TRBJ2-3|TRBD2|TRBV9
TGTGCCAGCAGCAACGGCGGGAGGCGCTCCAGCACAGATACGCAGTATTTT
CASSNGGRRSSTDTQYF
>12|few|TRBJ2-5|NA|TRBV6-6
TGTGCCAGCAGAGACTATAAAGAGACCCAGTACTTC
CASRDYKETQYF
>14|NA|TRBJ1-1|TRBD1|TRBV6-5
TGTGCCAGCAGCCAGGGGACAGGCCATCCAGAAGCTTTCTTT
CASSQGTGHPEAFF
>14|NA|TRBJ1-2|TRBD1|TRBV19
TGTGCCAGTAGTATTGGGACAGCAGGGTATGGCTACACCTTC
CASSIGTAGYGYTF
>15|NA|TRBJ2-7|TRBD2|TRBV6-5
TGTGCCAGCAGTTACTCTAGCGGGGGTCCCTACGAGCAGTACTTC
CASSYSSGGPYEQYF
>16|NA|TRBJ1-2|NA|TRBV6-5
TGTGCCAGCAGTTACTCCCGGGGGATAGGCACGTTTGGCTACACCTTC
CASSYSRGIGTFGYTF
>16|NA|TRBJ2-2|NA|TRBV13
TGTGCCAGCAGTTTCCACCCCAGCGTGAACACCGGGGAGCTGTTTTTT
CASSFHPSVNTGELFF
>15|NA|TRBJ1-2|NA|TRBV27
TGTGCCAGCAGTTTCCTTAGGGGATTTAACTATGGCTACACCTTC
CASSFLRGFNYGYTF
>14|once|TRBJ2-4|NA|TRBV20-1
TGCAGTGCTAGTCCGAGCAGGGTACTTGACTTTCAGTACTTC
CSASPSRVLDFQYF
>14|NA|TRBJ2-7|NA|TRBV30
TGTGCCTGGAGGCAAAGACAGATTAGTTACGAGCAGTACTTC
CAWRQRQISYEQYF
>16|NA|TRBJ1-5|TRBD1|TRBV19
TGTGCCAGTAGTCATTGGACAGGGGGAAAGGATCAGCCCCAGCATTTT
CASSHWTGGKDQPQHF
>14|NA|TRBJ1-5|NA|TRBV19
TGTGCCAGTAGTATGGCCCCTACAGGGCCTCCCCAGCATTTT
CASSMAPTGPPQHF
>13|NA|TRBJ1-2|TRBD1|TRBV6-5
TGTGCCAGCAGTCGCCCACAGGGGGAAGGCTACACCTTC
CASSRPQGEGYTF
>14|NA|TRBJ1-5|TRBD1|TRBV5-6
TGTGCCAGCAGCTTTGGACAGGGGGGCCAGCCCCAGCATTTT
CASSFGQGGQPQHF
>14|NA|TRBJ1-4|NA|TRBV7-2
TGTGCCAGTAACCGGGGGGGGCGGAGAGAAAAACTGTTTTTT
CASNRGGRREKLFF
>15|few|TRBJ2-1|NA|TRBV6-5
TGTGCCAGCGCGTATCGGGAGTCGTCCTACAATGAGCAGTTCTTC
CASAYRESSYNEQFF